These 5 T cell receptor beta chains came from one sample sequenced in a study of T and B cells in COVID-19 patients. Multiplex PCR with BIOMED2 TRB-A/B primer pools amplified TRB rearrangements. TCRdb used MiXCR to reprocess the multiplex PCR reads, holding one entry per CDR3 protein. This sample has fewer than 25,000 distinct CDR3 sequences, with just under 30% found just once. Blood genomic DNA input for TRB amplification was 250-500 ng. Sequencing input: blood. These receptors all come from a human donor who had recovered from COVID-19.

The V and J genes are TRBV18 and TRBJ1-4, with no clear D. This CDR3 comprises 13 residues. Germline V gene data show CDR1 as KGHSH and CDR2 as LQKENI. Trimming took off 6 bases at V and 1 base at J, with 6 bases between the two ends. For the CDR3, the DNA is TGTGCCAGCTCGGGCCTAACTAATGAAAAACTGTTTTTT. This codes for CASSGLTNEKLFF.

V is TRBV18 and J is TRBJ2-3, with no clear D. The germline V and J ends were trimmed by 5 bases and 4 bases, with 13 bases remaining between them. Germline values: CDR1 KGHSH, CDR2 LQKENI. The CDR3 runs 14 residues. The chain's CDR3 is CASSTDPGPDTQYF. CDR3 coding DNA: TGTGCCAGCTCAACGGACCCGGGCCCAGATACGCAGTATTTT.

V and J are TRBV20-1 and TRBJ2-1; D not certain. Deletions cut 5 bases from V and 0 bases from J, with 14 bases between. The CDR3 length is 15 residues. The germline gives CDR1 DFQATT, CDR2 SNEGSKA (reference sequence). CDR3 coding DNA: TGCAGTGCTCAGCCTTCCCATACCTCCTACAATGAGCAGTTCTTC. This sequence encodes CSAQPSHTSYNEQFF.

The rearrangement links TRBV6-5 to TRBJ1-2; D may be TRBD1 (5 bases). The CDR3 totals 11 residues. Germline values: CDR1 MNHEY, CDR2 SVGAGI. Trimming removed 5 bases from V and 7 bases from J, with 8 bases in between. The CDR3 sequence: CASSGALGYTF. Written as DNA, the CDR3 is TGTGCCAGCAGTGGGGCACTTGGCTACACCTTC.

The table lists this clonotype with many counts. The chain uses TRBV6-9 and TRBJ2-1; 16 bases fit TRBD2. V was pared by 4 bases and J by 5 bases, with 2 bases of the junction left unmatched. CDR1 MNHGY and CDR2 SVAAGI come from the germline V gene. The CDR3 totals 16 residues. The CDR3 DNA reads TGTGCCAGCAGTTGGGGGACTAGCGGGAGGGACAATGAGCAGTTCTTC. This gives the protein CASSWGTSGRDNEQFF.